This T cell receptor (beta chain) was profiled in a study of CD8+ T cells in alopecia areata. About the study: At a dose of 5 to 10 mg twice daily, oral tofacitinib was given to treated patients.

CDR3 length: 14 amino acids. With V trimmed by 4 bases and J by 7 bases, 10 bases remained unmatched. CDR1 GTSNPN and CDR2 SVGIG come from the germline V gene (reference sequence). On this clone itself: Its antigen is not identified.

Points from the study as a whole: Compared with normal scalp, lesional scalp had higher clonality and more expanded CD8+ clones. Mouse data revealed clearer TCR sharing than patient data did, a gap possibly tied to HLA.

After isolation, RNA underwent reverse transcription to generate cDNA as the sequencing template. Generated by immunoSEQ multiplex PCR, the TCRdb table keeps only in-frame clones and is missing some. The profile shows roughly 200,000 clones, over 55% of them singletons. This TCR was sampled from a human donor with alopecia areata. This specimen was CD4+ T cells sorted from blood, taken at week 0. The chain employs TRBV30 and TRBJ2-5; 9 positions match TRBD2. CDR3 protein: CAWNVLAGLGTQYF. DNA of the CDR3: TGTGCCTGGAACGTACTAGCGGGCCTTGGGACCCAGTACTTC.